This is a list of T cell receptor beta chains from one sample in a study of cytotoxic CD8 clonotypes in ibrutinib-treated CLL. Profiling relied on immunoSEQ multiplex PCR, and the TCRdb table lists in-frame clones only, not all of them. Of some 350,000 clones in the sample, over 60% were seen once. The starting material was PBMCs, obtained after 36 months of ibrutinib treatment. The source of these receptors is a human donor with chronic lymphocytic leukemia. Each CDR3 is given with its conserved first and last residue. Fields, in order: clone size, D gene, V gene, J gene, CDR3 protein, CDR3 DNA. D genes are given only for firm matches. For some rows the clone size is stated as once, few or many, or as a class when expanded; others skip it.

>NA|TRBD1|TRBV5-5|TRBJ2-7
CASSSPTGGNITPYEQYF
TGTGCCAGCAGCTCGCCCACAGGGGGTAATATTACCCCCTACGAGCAGTACTTC
>NA|TRBD2|TRBV4-1|TRBJ2-5
CASSLAGGQETQYF
TGCGCCAGCAGCCTAGCGGGAGGTCAAGAGACCCAGTACTTC
>NA|NA|TRBV29-1|TRBJ2-5
CSVPRTGAVQETQYF
TGCAGCGTACCCCGGACCGGGGCGGTCCAAGAGACCCAGTACTTC
>NA|NA|TRBV5-1|TRBJ2-5
CASSPSVYSVGETQYF
TGCGCCAGCAGCCCGAGTGTGTACAGCGTCGGGGAGACCCAGTACTTC
>few|NA|TRBV5-1|TRBJ2-1
CASSLGIDLPVYNEQFF
TGCGCCAGCAGCTTGGGGATAGATCTACCGGTTTACAATGAGCAGTTCTTC
>NA|NA|TRBV2|TRBJ2-7
CASNTIYEQYF
TGTGCCAGCAACACTATCTACGAGCAGTACTTC
>few|NA|TRBV5-1|TRBJ2-3
CASSTTLGDTDTQYF
TGCGCCAGCAGCACGACCCTGGGGGACACAGATACGCAGTATTTT
>NA|NA|TRBV18|TRBJ1-3
CASSQGAGNTIYF
TGTGCCAGCTCCCAGGGAGCTGGAAACACCATATATTTT
>NA|NA|TRBV5-1|TRBJ2-3
CASLHTDTQYF
TGCGCCAGCTTACATACGGATACGCAGTATTTT
>NA|NA|TRBV4-1|TRBJ2-7
CASSQDLGGDLTYEQYF
TGCGCCAGCAGCCAAGATCTCGGAGGGGATCTCACCTACGAGCAGTACTTC
>NA|TRBD2|TRBV27|TRBJ2-3
CASSSKGLAGADTQYF
TGTGCCAGCAGTTCAAAGGGGCTAGCGGGGGCAGATACGCAGTATTTT
>NA|TRBD2|TRBV4-1|TRBJ2-3
CASSQVLAGGAVPDTQYF
TGCGCCAGCAGCCAAGTCTTAGCCGGGGGGGCTGTTCCAGATACGCAGTATTTT
>once|NA|TRBV18|TRBJ2-7
CASSPGGWREQYF
TGTGCCAGCTCACCAGGGGGCTGGCGCGAGCAGTACTTC
>NA|NA|TRBV6-5|TRBJ1-3
CASSSSRITGNTIYF
TGTGCCAGCAGTTCGTCCAGGATAACTGGAAACACCATATATTTT
>NA|TRBD1|TRBV27|TRBJ1-1
CASSLVGTANTEAFF
TGTGCCAGCAGTTTAGTAGGGACAGCGAACACTGAAGCTTTCTTT
>NA|NA|TRBV5-8|TRBJ2-7
CASSLPMAGNSYEQYF
TGTGCCAGCAGCTTACCCATGGCAGGGAACTCCTACGAGCAGTACTTC
>NA|TRBD2|TRBV7-2|TRBJ2-7
CASSRTAGGPGKSYEQYF
TGTGCCAGCAGCCGGACGGCGGGGGGGCCGGGAAAATCCTACGAGCAGTACTTC
>NA|TRBD1|TRBV18|TRBJ2-5
CASSPGQGRKTQYF
TGTGCCAGCTCACCGGGACAGGGGAGGAAGACCCAGTACTTC
>NA|NA|TRBV5-4|TRBJ2-3
CASSSPGWPDTQYF
TGTGCCAGCAGCTCCCCTGGCTGGCCAGATACGCAGTATTTT
>NA|TRBD2|TRBV9|TRBJ2-3
CASSAGLAGAQDTQYF
TGTGCCAGCAGCGCAGGACTAGCGGGAGCCCAGGATACGCAGTATTTT
>few|NA|TRBV29-1|TRBJ1-4
CSVGSEKLFF
TGCAGCGTGGGTTCCGAAAAACTGTTTTTT
>few|TRBD2|TRBV6-1|TRBJ2-1
CASSEIAGGPHNEQFF
TGTGCCAGCAGTGAAATAGCGGGAGGGCCTCACAATGAGCAGTTCTTC
>NA|TRBD1|TRBV7-9|TRBJ2-5
CASSVLGQTYQETQYF
TGTGCCAGCAGCGTACTGGGACAGACATACCAAGAGACCCAGTACTTC
>NA|NA|TRBV5-1|TRBJ1-5
CASSWGAGNQPQHF
TGCGCCAGCAGCTGGGGAGCTGGCAATCAGCCCCAGCATTTT
>NA|NA|TRBV18|TRBJ2-3
CASSPRADTQYF
TGTGCCAGCTCACCGCGGGCGGATACGCAGTATTTT
>NA|NA|TRBV10-3|TRBJ2-7
CAISDRATYEQYF
TGTGCCATCAGTGACCGAGCTACCTACGAGCAGTACTTC
>once|TRBD1|TRBV6-1|TRBJ2-7
CASTKTGGYEQYF
TGTGCCAGCACCAAGACAGGGGGTTACGAGCAGTACTTC
>few|NA|TRBV18|TRBJ2-1
CASSATGGFNNEQFF
TGTGCCAGCTCAGCCACCGGAGGATTTAACAATGAGCAGTTCTTC
>NA|NA|TRBV29-1|TRBJ2-5
CSAAGGETQYF
TGCAGCGCCGCAGGGGGGGAGACCCAGTACTTC
>NA|NA|TRBV29-1|TRBJ1-2
CSVEALDNNYGYTF
TGCAGCGTTGAAGCCTTGGACAACAACTATGGCTACACCTTC
>NA|NA|TRBV29-1|TRBJ1-2
CSIRDGPNYGYTF
TGCAGCATTAGGGACGGACCTAACTATGGCTACACCTTC
>NA|NA|TRBV7-6|TRBJ1-3
CASSLYLSGNTIYF
TGTGCCAGCAGCTTATACCTTTCTGGAAACACCATATATTTT
>NA|NA|TRBV18|TRBJ2-7
CASSSTGEQYF
TGTGCCAGCTCGTCCACTGGGGAGCAGTACTTC
>NA|TRBD1|TRBV7-6|TRBJ1-6
CASSSRTGNGSPLHF
TGTGCCAGCAGCTCCAGGACAGGGAACGGTTCACCCCTCCACTTT
>NA|TRBD1|TRBV7-3|TRBJ2-3
CASSLPRTGATDTQYF
TGTGCCAGCAGCCTCCCCAGGACAGGTGCCACAGATACGCAGTATTTT
>NA|TRBD2|TRBV4-1|TRBJ2-1
CASSLWTSGGNEQFF
TGCGCCAGCAGCCTTTGGACTAGCGGGGGTAATGAGCAGTTCTTC
>NA|NA|TRBV5-4|TRBJ1-2
CASSDNGNGYTF
TGTGCCAGCAGCGATAACGGCAATGGCTACACCTTC
>few|NA|TRBV29-1|TRBJ2-2
CSVTEIAGELFF
TGCAGCGTCACGGAGATCGCCGGGGAGCTGTTTTTT
>few|NA|TRBV11-2|TRBJ1-1
CASSLEGGAFF
TGTGCCAGCAGCCTCGAGGGTGGAGCTTTCTTT
>few|NA|TRBV5-1|TRBJ1-5
CASSLDSGSLQPQHF
TGCGCCAGCAGCCTTGACAGCGGGTCTTTGCAGCCCCAGCATTTT
>NA|TRBD2|TRBV13|TRBJ2-3
CASGTRRTDTQYF
TGTGCCAGCGGGACTAGGCGCACAGATACGCAGTATTTT
>NA|TRBD2|TRBV19|TRBJ2-2
CASSTWGLAGTGELFF
TGTGCCAGTAGTACCTGGGGACTAGCAGGGACCGGGGAGCTGTTTTTT
>few|TRBD2|TRBV27|TRBJ2-3
CASSFEREGTDTQYF
TGTGCCAGCAGTTTTGAGCGGGAAGGCACAGATACGCAGTATTTT
>NA|TRBD2|TRBV27|TRBJ2-5
CASSLSPSSGYQETQYF
TGTGCCAGCAGTTTATCTCCGTCTAGCGGATACCAAGAGACCCAGTACTTC
>NA|NA|TRBV9|TRBJ2-7
CASSVRGGIHEQYF
TGTGCCAGCAGCGTAAGGGGTGGGATCCACGAGCAGTACTTC
>once|TRBD2|TRBV11-3|TRBJ2-1
CASSPGIAGGLSEQFF
TGTGCCAGCAGCCCCGGGATAGCGGGAGGGCTTAGTGAGCAGTTCTTC
>NA|TRBD1|TRBV7-2|TRBJ1-2
CASSPGDRDYGYTF
TGTGCCAGCAGCCCCGGGGACAGGGACTATGGCTACACCTTC
>few|NA|TRBV5-6|TRBJ2-3
CASSLDLSTDTQYF
TGTGCCAGCAGCTTGGATCTTAGCACAGATACGCAGTATTTT
>few|TRBD2|TRBV5-1|TRBJ2-1
CASSLERLASQFF
TGCGCCAGCAGCTTGGAACGACTAGCGTCGCAGTTCTTC
>NA|NA|TRBV5-6|TRBJ2-3
CASSLVQAGDTQYF
TGTGCCAGCAGCTTGGTGCAGGCCGGAGATACGCAGTATTTT
>few|NA|TRBV29-1|TRBJ2-1
CSAVPSLGEQFF
TGCAGCGCTGTCCCGTCACTGGGTGAGCAGTTCTTC
>NA|NA|TRBV10-2|TRBJ2-7
CASSELRGEQYF
TGCGCCAGCAGTGAGTTAAGGGGCGAGCAGTACTTC
>NA|NA|TRBV5-1|TRBJ1-1
CASKEGGTEAFF
TGCGCCAGCAAGGAAGGGGGCACTGAAGCTTTCTTT